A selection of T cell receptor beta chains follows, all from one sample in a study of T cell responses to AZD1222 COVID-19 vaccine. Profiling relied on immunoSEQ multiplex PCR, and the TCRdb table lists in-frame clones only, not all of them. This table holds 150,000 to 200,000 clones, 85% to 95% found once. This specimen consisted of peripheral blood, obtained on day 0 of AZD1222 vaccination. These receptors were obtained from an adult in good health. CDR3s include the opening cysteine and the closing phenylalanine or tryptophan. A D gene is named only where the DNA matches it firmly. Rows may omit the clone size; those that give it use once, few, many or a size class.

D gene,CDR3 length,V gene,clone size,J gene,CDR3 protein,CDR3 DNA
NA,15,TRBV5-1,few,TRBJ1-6,CASSTDAALNSPLHF,TGCGCCAGCAGCACGGACGCGGCACTAAATTCACCCCTCCACTTT
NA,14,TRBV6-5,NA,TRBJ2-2,CASSLQGNTGELFF,TGTGCCAGCAGCTTACAGGGGAACACCGGGGAGCTGTTTTTT
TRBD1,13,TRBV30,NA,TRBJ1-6,CAWSVIAGGPLHF,TGTGCCTGGAGTGTCATTGCAGGGGGCCCCCTCCACTTT
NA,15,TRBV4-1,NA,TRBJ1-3,CASRPDVSSGNTIYF,TGCGCCAGCAGGCCGGACGTATCCTCTGGAAACACCATATATTTT
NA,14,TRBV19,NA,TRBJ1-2,CASSSAGTYWGYTF,TGTGCCAGTAGTTCGGCGGGGACTTACTGGGGCTACACCTTC
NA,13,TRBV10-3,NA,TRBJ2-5,CAMAGTSEGTQYF,TGTGCCATGGCCGGGACCTCTGAAGGGACCCAGTACTTC
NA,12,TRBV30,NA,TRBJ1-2,CAWSVGTNGYTF,TGTGCCTGGAGTGTCGGGACCAATGGCTACACCTTC
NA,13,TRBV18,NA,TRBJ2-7,CASSPRASYEQYF,TGTGCCAGCTCACCTAGGGCTAGCTACGAGCAGTACTTC
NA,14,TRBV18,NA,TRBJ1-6,CASSGRGPDSPLHF,TGTGCCAGCTCAGGTCGGGGTCCAGATTCACCCCTCCACTTT
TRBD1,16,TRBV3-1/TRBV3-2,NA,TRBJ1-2,CASSQDFTGVVNGYTF,TGTGCCAGCAGCCAAGATTTTACAGGGGTGGTTAATGGCTACACCTTC
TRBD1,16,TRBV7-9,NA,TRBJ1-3,CASSGEGALYGNTIYF,TGTGCCAGCAGCGGTGAGGGGGCTCTTTATGGAAACACCATATATTTT
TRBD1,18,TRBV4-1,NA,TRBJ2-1,CASSQVGQGTSLLGEQFF,TGCGCCAGCAGCCAAGTCGGACAGGGGACCTCCCTACTGGGTGAGCAGTTCTTC
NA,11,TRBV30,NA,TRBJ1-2,CAWSPQVGYTF,TGTGCCTGGAGTCCCCAGGTGGGCTACACCTTC
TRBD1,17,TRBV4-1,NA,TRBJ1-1,CASSNLQGRTMNTEAFF,TGCGCCAGCAGCAATTTACAGGGGAGGACCATGAACACTGAAGCTTTCTTT
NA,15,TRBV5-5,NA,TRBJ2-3,CASSFSPVSTDTQYF,TGTGCCAGCAGCTTTTCTCCAGTAAGCACAGATACGCAGTATTTT
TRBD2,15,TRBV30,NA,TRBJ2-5,CAWSGQRGGGETQYF,TGTGCCTGGAGTGGACAGCGGGGGGGCGGGGAGACCCAGTACTTC
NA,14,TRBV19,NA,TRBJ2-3,CASKAGFSTDTQYF,TGTGCCAGTAAGGCGGGATTTAGCACAGATACGCAGTATTTT
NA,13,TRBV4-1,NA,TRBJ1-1,CASIKWGATEAFF,TGCGCCAGCATCAAATGGGGGGCAACTGAAGCTTTCTTT
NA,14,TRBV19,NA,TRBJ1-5,CASNLDRSNQPQHF,TGTGCCAGTAACCTGGACAGAAGCAATCAGCCCCAGCATTTT
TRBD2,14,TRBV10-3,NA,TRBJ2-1,CATRAGGAYNEQFF,TGTGCCACCCGAGCGGGGGGCGCTTACAATGAGCAGTTCTTC
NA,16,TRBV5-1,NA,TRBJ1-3,CASSYAGNVFGNTIYF,TGCGCCAGCAGCTACGCAGGGAACGTGTTTGGAAACACCATATATTTT
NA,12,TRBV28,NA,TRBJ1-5,CASRVSAQPQHF,TGTGCCAGCAGGGTAAGCGCCCAGCCCCAGCATTTT
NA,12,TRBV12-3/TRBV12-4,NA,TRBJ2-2,CASSGSTGELFF,TGTGCCAGCAGTGGATCCACCGGGGAGCTGTTTTTT
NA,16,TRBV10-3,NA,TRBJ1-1,CAISESTGHENTEAFF,TGTGCCATCAGTGAGTCGACTGGACACGAGAACACTGAAGCTTTCTTT
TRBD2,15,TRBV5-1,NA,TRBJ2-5,CASSLAASGEETQYF,TGCGCCAGCAGCTTGGCGGCTAGCGGGGAAGAGACCCAGTACTTC
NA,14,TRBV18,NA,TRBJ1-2,CASSPPLTVRGYTF,TGTGCCAGCTCACCACCGTTGACAGTTAGGGGCTACACCTTC
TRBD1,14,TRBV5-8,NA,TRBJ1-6,CASSFGRGNSPLHF,TGTGCCAGCAGCTTCGGCAGGGGGAATTCACCCCTCCACTTT
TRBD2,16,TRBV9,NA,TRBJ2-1,CASSVGVSGGADEQFF,TGTGCCAGCAGCGTAGGCGTCAGCGGGGGGGCAGATGAGCAGTTCTTC
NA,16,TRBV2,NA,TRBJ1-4,CASSELFVGKGEKLFF,TGTGCCAGCAGTGAATTATTCGTGGGGAAGGGGGAAAAACTGTTTTTT